The 2 T cell receptor beta chains below all came from one sample that was sequenced in a study of tumor and adjacent non-tumor tissue in lung cancer (dated by TCRdb to 2017 to 2018). The library relied on multiplex PCR. TCRdb lists the instrument as Illumina HiSeq 2500. Following protocols modified from ARM-PCR, the researchers constructed TCRbeta libraries through three rounds of nested PCR with primers (Table S4). TCRdb reanalyzed the raw reads on its own, using fastp at Q25 for trimming and MiXCR for clone calling, and kept in-frame beta chains. Entries are consolidated by CDR3 protein sequence, retaining the most common genes and DNA. This sample is represented by under 250,000 distinct CDR3 sequences; about 71% of them were singletons. The ten largest clones represent 20% to 25% of the sample. RNA was extracted from bulk unsorted tissue and checked for quality with a NanoDrop ND-1000 and an Agilent 2100.

Sequencing input: lung tumor tissue. The receptors derive from a man aged 60-69 years with non-small cell lung cancer.

With regard to this clonotype: The CDR3 carries no conserved terminal phenylalanine or tryptophan, so it likely arises from a read error. The gene calls are TRBV28 and TRBJ2-1, with 9 positions matching TRBD1. Trimming removed 6 bases from V and 6 bases from J; junction bases left unmatched: 9. Germline CDR1 reads MDHEN; CDR2 reads SYDVKM. The CDR3 runs to 15 residues. CDR3 protein: CASRRWGQGGNEQFL. The CDR3 nucleotides are TGTGCCAGCAGACGGTGGGGACAGGGAGGCAATGAGCAGTTCTTA.

About this clonotype: The junction differs from germline at one of its ends, possibly a read error. The chain joins TRBV4-2 to TRBJ2-5; D not resolved. This CDR3 contains 14 residues. Germline V gives CDR1 LGHNA, CDR2 YNFKEQ. DNA for the CDR3: TGCGCCAGCAACCAAGACATTATCGGGGAGACCCAGTACTTC. Translating it yields CASNQDIIGETQYF.